This TCR beta chain was identified during a study of identical twins. TCRdb used MiXCR to reprocess the 5' RACE reads, holding one entry per CDR3 protein. Here the sample spans 510,000 or so distinct CDR3 sequences, roughly 15% being singletons. This clonotype was counted a few times. As yet, its antigen is unknown. General study points: Whereas memory repertoires showed no such difference, abundant cord blood beta clonotypes carried fewer insertions. The models gave estimates that fell short of the out-of-frame TCR alpha sharing seen in monozygotic twins. Twin pairs' shared out-of-frame alpha sequences were enriched in low generation probability.

CDR1 is SGHTA, CDR2 FQGTGA, per germline. There are 15 residues in the CDR3. Trimming removed 5 bases from V and 2 bases from J, with 14 bases in between. This sample was also put to use in a study of yellow fever vaccine responses in identical twins.

The sample taken for sequencing was CD4+ T cells sorted from blood. This receptor was identified in a woman aged 18 to 35 in good health. The rearrangement joins TRBV7-3 to TRBJ2-3; tentatively, D is TRBD1 or TRBD2 (6 bases each). This CDR3 reads CASSLRGLATDTQYF. In nucleotides, the CDR3 is TGTGCCAGCAGCCTCAGGGGACTCGCCACAGATACGCAGTATTTT.